This passage covers 11 T cell receptor beta chains from one sample sequenced in a study of tumour-infiltrating T cells in Burkitt lymphoma. Sequencing was performed with immunoSEQ multiplex PCR; in TCRdb, only in-frame clones are kept and a portion is missing. Of tens of thousands of clones listed, more than 25% were seen once; the top ten hold around 2.9%. Sequencing was carried out using tumor tissue. These receptors all stem from a human donor with Burkitt lymphoma.

The chain combines TRBV6-6 with TRBJ1-1; D gene ambiguous. The CDR3 extends over 13 amino acids. V dropped 6 bases and J dropped 7 bases, with 15 bases sitting between them. Per the germline V gene, CDR1 is MNHNY and CDR2 is SVGAGI (reference sequence). The DNA for the CDR3 is TGTGCCAGCAGCCCGACGGATCGTAATGAAGCTTTCTTT. It codes for CASSPTDRNEAFF.

The rearrangement uses TRBV6-6 and TRBJ1-2; 10 bases fit TRBD1. The CDR3 runs to 15 residues. Germline-derived CDR1 and CDR2 are MNHNY and SVGAGI (reference sequence). Trimming took 5 bases from V and 8 from J; bases not matched to a gene: 11. CDR3 sequence (DNA): TGTGCCAGCAGTCCTAGGGACAGGGGATTTGGCGGCTACACCTTC. This gives the protein CASSPRDRGFGGYTF.

V usage is TRBV9 and J usage is TRBJ1-1; 10 bases map to TRBD1. This CDR3 spans 15 amino acids. CDR1 is SGDLS, CDR2 YYNGEE, per germline. J gave up 4 bases and V 0 bases, and 3 bases lay outside the gene matches. For the CDR3, the DNA is TGTGCCAGCAGCGTAGGGACAGGGGGGACCACTGAAGCTTTCTTT. It specifies CASSVGTGGTTEAFF.

This clone appeared a few times. The chain links TRBV7-2 to TRBJ1-1; D is undetermined. Trimming cost V 7 bases and J 1 base, with 13 bases left between them. Germline CDR1 SGHTA, CDR2 FQGNSA. There are 14 residues in the CDR3. The CDR3: CASTAAGKNTEAFF. CDR3 nucleotides: TGTGCCAGCACCGCGGCAGGCAAGAACACTGAAGCTTTCTTT.

The chain links TRBV5-6 to TRBJ1-1; D is possibly TRBD1 (6 bases). The V end lost 4 bases, the J end lost 1 base, and 11 bases lay between the germline ends. Germline V gives CDR1 SGHDT, CDR2 YYEEEE. This CDR3 spans 14 amino acids. DNA of the CDR3: TGTGCCAGCAGCCAACAGGGACCGAACACTGAAGCTTTCTTT. It translates to CASSQQGPNTEAFF.

J is TRBJ1-3 and V is TRBV5-1, with D unclear. Trimming took 3 bases from V and 0 from J, leaving 13 bases between them. The germline gives CDR1 SGHRS, CDR2 YFSETQ. The CDR3 totals 16 residues. CDR3 region: CASSSSPAISGNTIYF. DNA for the CDR3: TGCGCCAGCAGCTCGTCGCCGGCGATCTCTGGAAACACCATATATTTT.

This chain uses TRBV21-1 with TRBJ1-5. TRBV21-1 is designated a pseudogene. The CDR3 runs to 13 residues. CDR3 sequence reads: CASSLPLRQPQHF. In nucleotides, the CDR3 is TGTGCCAGCAGCCTTCCCTTGCGGCAGCCCCAGCATTTT.

The chain joins TRBV7-9 to TRBJ2-7, with TRBD2 matching over 10 bases. The germline V gene has CDR1 SEHNR and CDR2 FQNEAQ (reference sequence). The J segment lost 6 bases and the V segment lost 5 bases, leaving 7 bases of the junction unmatched. CDR3 length: 14 amino acids. This chain's CDR3 is CASSTSGGASEQYF. The DNA for the CDR3 is TGTGCCAGCAGCACAAGCGGGGGGGCCTCCGAGCAGTACTTC.

This CDR3 is CASSIGPGPYLYEQYF. The CDR3 nucleotides read TGTGCCAGCAGCATAGGCCCGGGACCATATCTCTACGAGCAGTACTTC. J is TRBJ2-7 and V is TRBV7-6; either TRBD1 or TRBD2 may supply D (5 bases each). The CDR3 totals 16 residues. With 5 bases removed from V and 3 bases from J, the gap between germline ends came to 20 bases. Germline V gene sequence: CDR1 SGHVS, CDR2 FNYEAQ.

This clone was recorded a few times. The chain employs TRBV7-9 and TRBJ1-2; D is uncertain. The CDR3 contains 13 residues. Trimming took off 5 bases at V and 6 bases at J, with 13 bases between the two ends. CDR1 SEHNR and CDR2 FQNEAQ come from the germline V gene (reference sequence). CDR3 in amino acids: CASSPRRSDGYTF. In DNA, the CDR3 is TGTGCCAGCAGCCCTCGCCGTAGTGATGGCTACACCTTC.

This chain joins TRBV2 and TRBJ1-2, with D unclear. The V and J ends lost 7 bases and 2 bases respectively, with 8 bases between them. The CDR3 sequence is 12 residues long. Germline lookup yields CDR1 SNHLY and CDR2 FYNNEI. Written as DNA, the CDR3 is TGTGCCAGCATTAAGGACAACTATGGCTACACCTTC. It is translated as CASIKDNYGYTF.